Included here is one T cell receptor (beta chain) sequence, with context. This record comes from a study of blood T cell repertoires in COVID-19. Study context: Whether acute or convalescent, the COVID-19 samples came from the United States, Italy and Spain. T cells, B-cell-depleted T cells, or PBMCs supplied cDNA or gDNA.

In the authors' workflow: Cell counts per sample came from amplifying reference gene primers. Some clones are missing from TCRdb's copy, which holds only in-frame ones; the method was immunoSEQ multiplex PCR. The V and J calls and clone size were taken over from that table, and D and trimming were inferred from the DNA. This table has 150,000 or so clones, about 86% appearing once. The specimen sequenced was peripheral blood. This receptor was identified in a woman aged 80 or over with acute or convalescent COVID-19.

CDR3 coding DNA: TGCGCCAGCAGCTTGGGGGTCGACAGGCCCGAGCAGTACTTC. It specifies CASSLGVDRPEQYF. The rearrangement links TRBV5-1 to TRBJ2-7; D perhaps matches TRBD1 (6 bases). V lost 0 bases and J lost 6, with 13 bases in between. The germline gives CDR1 SGHRS, CDR2 YFSETQ. The CDR3 runs to 14 residues.